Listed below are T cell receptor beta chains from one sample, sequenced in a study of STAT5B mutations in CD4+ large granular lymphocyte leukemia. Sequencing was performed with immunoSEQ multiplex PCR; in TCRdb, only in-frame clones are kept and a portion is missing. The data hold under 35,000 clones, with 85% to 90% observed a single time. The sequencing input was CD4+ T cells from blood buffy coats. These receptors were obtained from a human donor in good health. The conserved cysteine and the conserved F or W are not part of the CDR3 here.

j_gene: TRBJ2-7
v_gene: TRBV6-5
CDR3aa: ASSYRAGGSYEQY

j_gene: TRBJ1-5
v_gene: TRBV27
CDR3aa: ASSVGPGINQPQH

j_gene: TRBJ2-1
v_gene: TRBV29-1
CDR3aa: SVDKLAGENEQF

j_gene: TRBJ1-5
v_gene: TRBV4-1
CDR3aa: ASSQFLVGGQGDEPQH

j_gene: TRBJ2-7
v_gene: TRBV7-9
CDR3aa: ASSSGGSYEQY

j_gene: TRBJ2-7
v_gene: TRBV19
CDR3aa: ASSMGYGLIQYEQY

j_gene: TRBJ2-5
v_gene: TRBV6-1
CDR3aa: ASSWTGIEETQY

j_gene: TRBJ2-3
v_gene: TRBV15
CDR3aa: ATSRSFTTDTQY

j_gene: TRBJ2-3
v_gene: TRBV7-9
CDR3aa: ASSFSGSTDTQY

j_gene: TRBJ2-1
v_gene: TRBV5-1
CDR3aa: ASSLGGTSGRGSYNEQF

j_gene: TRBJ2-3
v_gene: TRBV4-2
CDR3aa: ASSQDAASGSFTDTQY

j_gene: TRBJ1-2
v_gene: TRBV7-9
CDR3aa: ASSLSGPSGYT

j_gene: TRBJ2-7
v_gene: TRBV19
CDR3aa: ASSIASGSYEQY

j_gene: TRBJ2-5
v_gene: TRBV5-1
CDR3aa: ASSRDGGNQETQY

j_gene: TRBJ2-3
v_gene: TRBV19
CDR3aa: ASSIAWGDTQY

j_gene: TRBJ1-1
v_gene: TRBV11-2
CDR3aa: ASSLGSNTEAF

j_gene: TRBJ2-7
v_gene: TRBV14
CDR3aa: ASSQDLPTVTD

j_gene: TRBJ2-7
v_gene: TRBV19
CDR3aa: ASSSAGTGAYEQY

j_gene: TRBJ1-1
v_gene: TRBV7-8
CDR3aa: ASSLEGTTEAF

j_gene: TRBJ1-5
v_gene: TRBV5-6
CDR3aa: ASSSYAGVSNQPQH

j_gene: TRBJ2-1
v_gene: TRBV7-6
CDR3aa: ASSLYRDSESYNEQF

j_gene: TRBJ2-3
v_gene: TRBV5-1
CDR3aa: ASSLGQSTGPDTQY

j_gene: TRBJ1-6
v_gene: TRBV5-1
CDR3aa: ASSVGPGGNSPLH

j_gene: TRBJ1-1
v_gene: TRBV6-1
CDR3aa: ASRVAANTEAF

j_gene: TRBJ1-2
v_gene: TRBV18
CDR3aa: ASSPRDGANYGYT

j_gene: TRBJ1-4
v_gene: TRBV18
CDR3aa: ASSLSQGPREKLF

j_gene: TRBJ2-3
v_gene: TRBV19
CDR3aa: ASRGLAGGSDTQY

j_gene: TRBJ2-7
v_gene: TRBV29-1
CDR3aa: SVRGTGVDEQY

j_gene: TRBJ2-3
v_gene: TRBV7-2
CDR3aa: ASSFGLYSDTQY

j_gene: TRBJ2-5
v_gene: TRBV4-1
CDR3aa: ASSQDREFQETQY

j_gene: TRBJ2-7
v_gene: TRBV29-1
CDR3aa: SVEGGPAYEQY